This T cell receptor beta chain was captured in a study of technical replicates of blood from a few donors. Data came from immunoSEQ multiplex PCR; TCRdb stores just in-frame clones and leaves some out. Seen here are 60,000 to 65,000 clones, 70% to 90% observed once, and the top ten hold 5.1%. Germline CDR1 LGHNT, CDR2 FRNRAP. The CDR3 has 13 residues. The V end was cut by 7 bases, the J end by 5 bases, with 12 bases between. The V call is TRBV12-5, the J call TRBJ1-5; a possible D gene is TRBD1 (5 bases). This receptor was taken from a human donor in good health. Some clones in this sample may be carry-over from other donors' samples. Source material: PBMCs. The CDR3 protein is CASAPGGDQPQHF. The DNA for the CDR3 is TGTGCTAGTGCCCCCGGGGGGGATCAGCCCCAGCATTTT.